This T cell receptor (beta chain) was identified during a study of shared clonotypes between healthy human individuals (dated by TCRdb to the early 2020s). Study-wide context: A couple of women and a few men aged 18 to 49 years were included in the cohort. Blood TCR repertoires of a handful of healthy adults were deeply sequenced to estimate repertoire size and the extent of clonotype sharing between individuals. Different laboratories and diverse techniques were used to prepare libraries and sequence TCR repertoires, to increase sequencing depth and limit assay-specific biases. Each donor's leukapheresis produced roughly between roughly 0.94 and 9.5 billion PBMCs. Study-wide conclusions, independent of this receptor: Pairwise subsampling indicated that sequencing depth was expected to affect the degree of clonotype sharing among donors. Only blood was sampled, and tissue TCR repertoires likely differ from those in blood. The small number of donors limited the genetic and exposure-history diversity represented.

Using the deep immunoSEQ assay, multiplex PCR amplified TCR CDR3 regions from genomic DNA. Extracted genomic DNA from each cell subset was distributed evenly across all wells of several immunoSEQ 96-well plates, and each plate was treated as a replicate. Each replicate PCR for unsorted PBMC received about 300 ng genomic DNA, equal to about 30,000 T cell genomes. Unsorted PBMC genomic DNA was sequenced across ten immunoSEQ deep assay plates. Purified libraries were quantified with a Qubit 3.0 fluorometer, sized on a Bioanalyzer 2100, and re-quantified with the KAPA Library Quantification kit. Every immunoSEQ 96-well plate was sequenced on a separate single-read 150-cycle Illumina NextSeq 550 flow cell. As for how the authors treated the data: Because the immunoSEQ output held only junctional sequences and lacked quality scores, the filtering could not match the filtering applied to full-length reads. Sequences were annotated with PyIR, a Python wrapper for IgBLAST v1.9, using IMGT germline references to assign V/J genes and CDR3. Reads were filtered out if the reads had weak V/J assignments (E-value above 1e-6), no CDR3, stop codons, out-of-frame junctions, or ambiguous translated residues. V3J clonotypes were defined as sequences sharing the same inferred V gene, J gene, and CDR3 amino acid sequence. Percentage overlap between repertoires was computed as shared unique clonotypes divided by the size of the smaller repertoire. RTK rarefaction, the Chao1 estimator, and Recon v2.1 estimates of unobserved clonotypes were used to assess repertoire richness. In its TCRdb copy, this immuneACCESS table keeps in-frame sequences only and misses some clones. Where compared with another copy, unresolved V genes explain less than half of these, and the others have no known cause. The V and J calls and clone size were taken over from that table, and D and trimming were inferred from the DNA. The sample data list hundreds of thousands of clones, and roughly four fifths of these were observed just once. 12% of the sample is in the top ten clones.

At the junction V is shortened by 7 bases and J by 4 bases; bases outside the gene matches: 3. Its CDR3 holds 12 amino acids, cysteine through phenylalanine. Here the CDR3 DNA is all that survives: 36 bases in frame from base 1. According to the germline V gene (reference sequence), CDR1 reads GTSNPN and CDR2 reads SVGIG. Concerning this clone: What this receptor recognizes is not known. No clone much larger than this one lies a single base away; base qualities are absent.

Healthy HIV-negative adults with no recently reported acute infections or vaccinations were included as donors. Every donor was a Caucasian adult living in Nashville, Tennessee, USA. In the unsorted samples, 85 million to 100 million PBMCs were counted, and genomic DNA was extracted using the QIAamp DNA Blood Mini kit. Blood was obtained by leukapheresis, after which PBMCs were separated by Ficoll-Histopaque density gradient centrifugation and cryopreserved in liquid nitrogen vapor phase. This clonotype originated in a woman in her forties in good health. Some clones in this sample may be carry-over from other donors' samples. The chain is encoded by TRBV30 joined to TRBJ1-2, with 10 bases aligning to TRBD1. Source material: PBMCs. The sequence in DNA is TGTGCCTCGGACAGGGGGGGCTATGGCTACACCTTC. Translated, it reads CASDRGGYGYTF.